A selection of T cell receptor beta chains follows, all from one sample in a study of CD8+ T cells in alopecia areata. Clones were read by immunoSEQ multiplex PCR, and TCRdb kept only the in-frame ones, dropping some. Of about 200,000 clones listed, 55% to 70% are singletons. The sample in question was CD4+ T cells sorted from blood, obtained at week 4, from a patient treated with tofacitinib. These receptor sequences come from a human donor with alopecia areata. The CDR3 runs from the conserved cysteine through the conserved F or W. The order of the fields is CDR3 protein, V gene, CDR3 length, D gene, J gene. A D gene is named only where the DNA matches it firmly.

CDR3: CASSPRQVSYEQYF
V: TRBV18
length: 14
D: .
J: TRBJ2-7

CDR3: CASSPRQGGLQYF
V: TRBV19
length: 13
D: .
J: TRBJ2-4

CDR3: CASSLWGQIQETQYF
V: TRBV28
length: 15
D: TRBD1
J: TRBJ2-5

CDR3: CASSQAYGSRFDGYTF
V: TRBV14
length: 16
D: .
J: TRBJ1-2

CDR3: CASSERQPLSGELFF
V: TRBV2
length: 15
D: .
J: TRBJ2-2

CDR3: CASSPIKGQGYEQYF
V: TRBV6-5
length: 15
D: TRBD1
J: TRBJ2-7

CDR3: CAWSLRLGPLGGYTF
V: TRBV30
length: 15
D: .
J: TRBJ1-2

CDR3: CASSLIRNADTQYF
V: TRBV7-2
length: 14
D: .
J: TRBJ2-3

CDR3: CSVDASGTGYGYTF
V: TRBV29-1
length: 14
D: TRBD1
J: TRBJ1-2

CDR3: CASRGDNSYEQYF
V: TRBV2
length: 13
D: .
J: TRBJ2-7